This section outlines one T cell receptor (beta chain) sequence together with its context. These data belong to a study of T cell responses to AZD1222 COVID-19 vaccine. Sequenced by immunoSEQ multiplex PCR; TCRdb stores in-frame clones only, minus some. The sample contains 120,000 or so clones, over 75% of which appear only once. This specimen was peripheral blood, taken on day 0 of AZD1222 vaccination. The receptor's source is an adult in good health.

The CDR3 sequence: CASSVEGTQYF. Here the CDR3 DNA reads TGTGCCAGCAGTGTAGAGGGTACGCAGTATTTT. The chain has TRBV25-1 and TRBJ2-3; TRBD2 might be the D (5 bases). Germline V lookup: CDR1 MGHDK, CDR2 SYGVNS. V was pared by 4 bases and J by 8 bases, with 7 bases between. This CDR3 is 11 amino acids long.